One T cell receptor (beta chain) is described in this entry. In germline, CDR1 is LNHDA, CDR2 SQIVND (reference sequence). The junction had 4 bases not matched to a gene; V was cut back by 9 bases and J by 0 bases. The CDR3 loop spans 15 amino acids. This record belongs to a study of blood T cell repertoires in COVID-19. Turning to the study itself: The study drew acute and convalescent COVID-19 samples from the United States, Italy and Spain. Sources were T cells, B-cell-depleted T cells, or PBMCs; the material itself was cDNA or gDNA.

Clones were read by immunoSEQ multiplex PCR, and TCRdb kept only the in-frame ones, dropping some. The sample lists hundreds of thousands of clones, more than 70% occurring once. The receptor was derived from a woman aged 45-65 years with acute or convalescent COVID-19. The genes are TRBV19 and TRBJ1-6; 8 positions match TRBD1. Input material: peripheral blood. The CDR3 loop is CASRTGSSYNSPLHF. The CDR3, as DNA: TGTGCCAGCAGGACAGGGAGCTCCTATAATTCACCCCTCCACTTT.